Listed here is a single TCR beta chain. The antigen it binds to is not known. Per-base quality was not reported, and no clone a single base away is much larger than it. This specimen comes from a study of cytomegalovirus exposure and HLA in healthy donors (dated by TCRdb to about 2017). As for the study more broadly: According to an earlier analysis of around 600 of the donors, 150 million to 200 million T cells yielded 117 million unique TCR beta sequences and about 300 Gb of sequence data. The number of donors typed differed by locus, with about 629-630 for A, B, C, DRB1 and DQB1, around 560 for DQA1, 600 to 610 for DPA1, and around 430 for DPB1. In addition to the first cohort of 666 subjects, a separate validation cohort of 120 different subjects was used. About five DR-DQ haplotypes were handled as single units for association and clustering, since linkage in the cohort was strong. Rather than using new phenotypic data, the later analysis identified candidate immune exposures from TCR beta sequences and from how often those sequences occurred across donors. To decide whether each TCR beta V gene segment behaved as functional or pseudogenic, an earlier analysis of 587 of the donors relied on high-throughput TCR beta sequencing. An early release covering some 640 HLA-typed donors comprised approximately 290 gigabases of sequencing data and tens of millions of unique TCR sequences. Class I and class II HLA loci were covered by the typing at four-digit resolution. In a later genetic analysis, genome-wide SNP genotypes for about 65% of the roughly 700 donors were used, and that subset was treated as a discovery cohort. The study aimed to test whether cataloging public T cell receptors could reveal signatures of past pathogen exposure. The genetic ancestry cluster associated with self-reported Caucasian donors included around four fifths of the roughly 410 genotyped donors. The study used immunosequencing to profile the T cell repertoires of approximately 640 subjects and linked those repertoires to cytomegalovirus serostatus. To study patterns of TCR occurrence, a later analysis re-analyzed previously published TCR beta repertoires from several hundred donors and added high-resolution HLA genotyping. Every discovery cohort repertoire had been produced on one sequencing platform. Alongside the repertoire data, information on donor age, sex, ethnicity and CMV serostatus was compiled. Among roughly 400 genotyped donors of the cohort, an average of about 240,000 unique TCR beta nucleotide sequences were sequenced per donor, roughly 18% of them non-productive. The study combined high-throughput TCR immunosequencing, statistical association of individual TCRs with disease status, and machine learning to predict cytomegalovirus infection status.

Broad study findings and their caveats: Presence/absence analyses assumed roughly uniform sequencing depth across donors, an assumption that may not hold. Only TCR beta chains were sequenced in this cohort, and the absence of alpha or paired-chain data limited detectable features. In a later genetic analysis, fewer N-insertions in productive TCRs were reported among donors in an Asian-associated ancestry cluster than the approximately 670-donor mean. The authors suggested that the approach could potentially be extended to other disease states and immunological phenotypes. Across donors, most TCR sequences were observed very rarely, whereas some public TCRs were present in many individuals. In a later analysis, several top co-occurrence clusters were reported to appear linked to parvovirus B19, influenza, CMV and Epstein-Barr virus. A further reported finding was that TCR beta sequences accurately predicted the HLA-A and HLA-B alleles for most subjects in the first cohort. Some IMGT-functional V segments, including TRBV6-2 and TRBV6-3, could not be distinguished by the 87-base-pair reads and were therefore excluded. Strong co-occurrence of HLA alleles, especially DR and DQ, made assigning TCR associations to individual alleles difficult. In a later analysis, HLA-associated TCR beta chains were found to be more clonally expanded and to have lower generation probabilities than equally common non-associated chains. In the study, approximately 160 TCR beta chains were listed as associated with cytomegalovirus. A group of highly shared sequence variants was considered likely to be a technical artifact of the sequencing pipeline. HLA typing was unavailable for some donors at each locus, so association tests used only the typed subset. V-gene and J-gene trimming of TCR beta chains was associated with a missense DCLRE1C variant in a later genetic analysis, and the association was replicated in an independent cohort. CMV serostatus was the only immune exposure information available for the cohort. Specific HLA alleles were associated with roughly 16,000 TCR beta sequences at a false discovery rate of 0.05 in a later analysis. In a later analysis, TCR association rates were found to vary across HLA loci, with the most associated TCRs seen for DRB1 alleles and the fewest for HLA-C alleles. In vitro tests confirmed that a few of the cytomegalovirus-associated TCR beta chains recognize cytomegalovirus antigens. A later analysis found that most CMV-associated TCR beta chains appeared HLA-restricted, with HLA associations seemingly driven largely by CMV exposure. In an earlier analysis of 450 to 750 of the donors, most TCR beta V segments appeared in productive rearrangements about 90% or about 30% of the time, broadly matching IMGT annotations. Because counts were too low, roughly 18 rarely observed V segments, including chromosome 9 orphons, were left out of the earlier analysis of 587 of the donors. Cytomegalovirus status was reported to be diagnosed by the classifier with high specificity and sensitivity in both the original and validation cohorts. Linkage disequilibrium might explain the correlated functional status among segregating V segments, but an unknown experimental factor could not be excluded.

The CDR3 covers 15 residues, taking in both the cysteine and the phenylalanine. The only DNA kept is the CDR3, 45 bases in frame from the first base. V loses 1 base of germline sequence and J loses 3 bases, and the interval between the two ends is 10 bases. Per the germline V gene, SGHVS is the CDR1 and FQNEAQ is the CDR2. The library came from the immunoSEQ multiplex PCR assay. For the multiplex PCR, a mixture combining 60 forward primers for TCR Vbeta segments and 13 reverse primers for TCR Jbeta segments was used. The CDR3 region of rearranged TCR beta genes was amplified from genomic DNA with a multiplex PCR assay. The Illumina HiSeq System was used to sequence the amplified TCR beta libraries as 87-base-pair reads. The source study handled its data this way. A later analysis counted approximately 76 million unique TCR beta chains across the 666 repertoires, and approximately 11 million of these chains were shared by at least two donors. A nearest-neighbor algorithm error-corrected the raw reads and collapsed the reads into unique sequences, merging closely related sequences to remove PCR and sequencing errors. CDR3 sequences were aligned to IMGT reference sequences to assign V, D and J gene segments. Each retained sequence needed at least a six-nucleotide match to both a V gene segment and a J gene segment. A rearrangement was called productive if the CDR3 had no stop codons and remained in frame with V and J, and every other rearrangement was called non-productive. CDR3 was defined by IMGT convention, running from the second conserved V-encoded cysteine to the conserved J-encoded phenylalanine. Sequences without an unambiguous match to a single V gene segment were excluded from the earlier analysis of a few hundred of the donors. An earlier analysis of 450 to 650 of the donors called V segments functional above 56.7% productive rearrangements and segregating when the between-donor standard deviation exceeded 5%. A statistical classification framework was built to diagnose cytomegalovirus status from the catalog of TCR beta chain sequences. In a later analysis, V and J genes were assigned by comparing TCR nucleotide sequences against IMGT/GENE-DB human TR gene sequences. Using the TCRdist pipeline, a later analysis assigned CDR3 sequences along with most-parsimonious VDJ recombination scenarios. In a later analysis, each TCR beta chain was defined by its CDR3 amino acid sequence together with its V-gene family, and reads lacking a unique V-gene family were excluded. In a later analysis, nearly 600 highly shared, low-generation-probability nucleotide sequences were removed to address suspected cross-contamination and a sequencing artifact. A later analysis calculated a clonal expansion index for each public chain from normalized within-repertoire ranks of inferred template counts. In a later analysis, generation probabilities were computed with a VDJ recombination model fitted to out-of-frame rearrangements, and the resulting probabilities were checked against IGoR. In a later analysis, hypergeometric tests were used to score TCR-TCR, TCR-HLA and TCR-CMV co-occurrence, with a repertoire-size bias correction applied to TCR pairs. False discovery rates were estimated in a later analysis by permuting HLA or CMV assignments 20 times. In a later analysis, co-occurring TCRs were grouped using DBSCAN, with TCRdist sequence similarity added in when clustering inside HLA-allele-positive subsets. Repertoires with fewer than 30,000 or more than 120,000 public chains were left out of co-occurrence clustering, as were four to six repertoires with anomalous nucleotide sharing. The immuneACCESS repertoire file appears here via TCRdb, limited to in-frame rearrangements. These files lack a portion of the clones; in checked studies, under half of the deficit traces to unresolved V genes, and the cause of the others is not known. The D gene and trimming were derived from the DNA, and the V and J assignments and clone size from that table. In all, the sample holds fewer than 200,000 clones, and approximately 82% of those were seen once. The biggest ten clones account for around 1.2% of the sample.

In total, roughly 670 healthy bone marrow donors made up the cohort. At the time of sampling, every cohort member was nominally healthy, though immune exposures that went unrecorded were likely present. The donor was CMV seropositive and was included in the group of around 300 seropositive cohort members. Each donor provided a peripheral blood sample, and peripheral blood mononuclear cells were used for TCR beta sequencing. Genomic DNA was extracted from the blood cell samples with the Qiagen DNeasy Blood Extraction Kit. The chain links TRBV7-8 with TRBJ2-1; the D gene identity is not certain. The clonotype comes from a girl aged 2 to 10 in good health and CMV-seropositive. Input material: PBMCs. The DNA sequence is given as TGTGCCAGCAGCTTAGGACGGCAGGTCTACAATGAGCAGTTCTTC. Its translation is CASSLGRQVYNEQFF.